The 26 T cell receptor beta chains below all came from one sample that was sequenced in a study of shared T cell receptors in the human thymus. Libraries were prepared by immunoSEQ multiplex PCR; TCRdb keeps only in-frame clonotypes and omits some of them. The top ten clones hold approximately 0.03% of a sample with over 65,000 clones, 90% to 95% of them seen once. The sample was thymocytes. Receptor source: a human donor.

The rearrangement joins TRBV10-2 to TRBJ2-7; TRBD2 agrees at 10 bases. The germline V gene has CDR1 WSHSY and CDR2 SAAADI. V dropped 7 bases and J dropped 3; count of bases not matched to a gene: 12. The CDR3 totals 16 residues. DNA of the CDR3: TGCGCCAGCAATGCCGCATTAGCGGGGGGTCGCTACGAGCAGTACTTC. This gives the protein CASNAALAGGRYEQYF.

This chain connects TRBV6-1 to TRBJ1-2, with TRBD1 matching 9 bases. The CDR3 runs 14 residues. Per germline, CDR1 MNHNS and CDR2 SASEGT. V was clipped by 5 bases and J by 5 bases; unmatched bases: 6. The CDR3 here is CASSQLQGAYGYTF. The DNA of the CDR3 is TGTGCCAGCAGTCAGTTACAGGGGGCATATGGCTACACCTTC.

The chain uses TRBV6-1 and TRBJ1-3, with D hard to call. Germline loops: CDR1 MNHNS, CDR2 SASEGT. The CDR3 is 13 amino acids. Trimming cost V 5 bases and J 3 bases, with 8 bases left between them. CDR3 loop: CASSLADGNTIYF. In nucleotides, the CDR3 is TGTGCCAGCAGTTTGGCGGATGGAAACACCATATATTTT.

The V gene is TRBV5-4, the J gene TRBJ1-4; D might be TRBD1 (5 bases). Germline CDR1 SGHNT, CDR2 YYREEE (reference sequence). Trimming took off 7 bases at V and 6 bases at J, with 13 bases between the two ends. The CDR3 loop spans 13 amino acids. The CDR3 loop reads CASSPGVDEKLFF. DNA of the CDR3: TGTGCCAGCTCCCCGGGGGTTGATGAAAAACTGTTTTTT. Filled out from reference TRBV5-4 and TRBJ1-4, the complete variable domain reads ETGVTQSPTHLIKTRGQQVTLRCSSQSGHNTVSWYQQALGQGPQFIFQYYREEENGRGNFPPRFSGLQFPNYSSELNVNALELDDSALYLCASSPGVDEKLFFGSGTQLSVL.

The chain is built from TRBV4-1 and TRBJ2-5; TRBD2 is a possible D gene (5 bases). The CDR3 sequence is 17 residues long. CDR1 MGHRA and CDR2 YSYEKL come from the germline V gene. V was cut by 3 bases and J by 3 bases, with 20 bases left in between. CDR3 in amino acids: CASSHKDNDYQKETQYF. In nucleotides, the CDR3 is TGCGCCAGCAGCCACAAGGATAACGACTACCAAAAAGAGACCCAGTACTTC.

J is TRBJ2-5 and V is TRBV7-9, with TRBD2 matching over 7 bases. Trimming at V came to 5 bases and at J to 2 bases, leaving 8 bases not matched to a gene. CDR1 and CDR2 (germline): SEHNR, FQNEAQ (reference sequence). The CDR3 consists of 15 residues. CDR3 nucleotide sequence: TGTGCCAGCAGCGACGAATCGGGGGGACAAGAGACCCAGTACTTC. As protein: CASSDESGGQETQYF. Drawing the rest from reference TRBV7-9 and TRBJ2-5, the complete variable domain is DTGVSQNPRHKITKRGQNVTFRCDPISEHNRLYWYRQTLGQGPEFLTYFQNEAQLEKSRLLSDRFSAERPKGSFSTLEIQRTEQGDSAMYLCASSDESGGQETQYFGPGTRLLVL.

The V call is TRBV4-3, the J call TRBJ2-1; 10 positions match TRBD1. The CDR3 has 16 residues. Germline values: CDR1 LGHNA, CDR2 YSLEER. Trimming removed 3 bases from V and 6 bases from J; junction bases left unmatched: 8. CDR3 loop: CASSHLGTGVLNEQFF. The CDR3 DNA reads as TGCGCCAGCAGCCACCTCGGGACAGGGGTCCTCAATGAGCAGTTCTTC.

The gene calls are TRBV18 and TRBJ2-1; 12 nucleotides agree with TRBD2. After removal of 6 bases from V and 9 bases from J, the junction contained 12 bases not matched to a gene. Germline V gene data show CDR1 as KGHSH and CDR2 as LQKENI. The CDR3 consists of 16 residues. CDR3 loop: CASSRLAGDQQVEQFF. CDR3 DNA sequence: TGTGCCAGCTCTAGACTAGCGGGGGACCAGCAGGTTGAGCAGTTCTTC.

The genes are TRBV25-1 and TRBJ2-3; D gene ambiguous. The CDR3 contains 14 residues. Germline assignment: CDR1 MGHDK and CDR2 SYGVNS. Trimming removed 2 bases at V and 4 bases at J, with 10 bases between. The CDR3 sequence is CASSEEGFADTQYF. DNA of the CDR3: TGTGCCAGCAGTGAAGAAGGATTTGCAGATACGCAGTATTTT.

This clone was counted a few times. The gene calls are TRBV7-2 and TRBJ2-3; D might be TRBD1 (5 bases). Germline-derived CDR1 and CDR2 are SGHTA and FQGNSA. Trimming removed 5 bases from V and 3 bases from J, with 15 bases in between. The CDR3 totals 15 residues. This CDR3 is CASSHGYRHTDTQYF. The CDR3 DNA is TGTGCCAGCAGCCATGGGTACAGGCATACAGATACGCAGTATTTT.

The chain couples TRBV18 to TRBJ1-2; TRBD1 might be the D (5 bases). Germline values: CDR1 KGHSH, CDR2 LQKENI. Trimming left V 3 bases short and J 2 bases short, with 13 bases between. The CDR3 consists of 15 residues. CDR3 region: CASSPWTRENYGYTF. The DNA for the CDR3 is TGTGCCAGCTCACCTTGGACAAGGGAAAACTATGGCTACACCTTC.

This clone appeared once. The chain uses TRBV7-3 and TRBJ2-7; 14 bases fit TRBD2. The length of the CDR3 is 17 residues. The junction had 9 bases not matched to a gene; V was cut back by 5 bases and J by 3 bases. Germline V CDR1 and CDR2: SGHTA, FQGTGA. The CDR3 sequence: CASSLLCGTSGSYEQYF. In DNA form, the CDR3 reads TGTGCCAGCAGCCTGCTTTGTGGGACTAGCGGGAGCTACGAGCAGTACTTC. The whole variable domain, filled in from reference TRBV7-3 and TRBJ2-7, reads GAGVSQTPSNKVTEKGKYVELRCDPISGHTALYWYRQSLGQGPEFLIYFQGTGAADDSGLPNDRFFAVRPEGSVSTLKIQRTERGDSAVYLCASSLLCGTSGSYEQYFGPGTRLTVT.

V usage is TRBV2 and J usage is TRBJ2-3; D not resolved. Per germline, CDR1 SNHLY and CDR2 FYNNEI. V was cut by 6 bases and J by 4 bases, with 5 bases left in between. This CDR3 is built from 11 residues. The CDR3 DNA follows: TGTGCCAGCAGGACCCCAGATACGCAGTATTTT. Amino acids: CASRTPDTQYF.

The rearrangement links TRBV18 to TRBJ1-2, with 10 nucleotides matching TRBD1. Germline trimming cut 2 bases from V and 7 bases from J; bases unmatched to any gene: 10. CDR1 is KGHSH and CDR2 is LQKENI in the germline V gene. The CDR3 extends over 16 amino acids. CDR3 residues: CASSPKPRQGAFGYTF. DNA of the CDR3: TGTGCCAGCTCACCAAAACCTCGACAGGGGGCCTTTGGCTACACCTTC.

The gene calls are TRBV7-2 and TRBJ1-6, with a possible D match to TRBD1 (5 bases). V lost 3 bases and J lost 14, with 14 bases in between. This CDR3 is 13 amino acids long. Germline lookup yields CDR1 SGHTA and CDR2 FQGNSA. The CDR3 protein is CASSFRAPFALHF. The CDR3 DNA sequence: TGTGCCAGCAGCTTCAGGGCCCCTTTCGCCCTCCACTTT. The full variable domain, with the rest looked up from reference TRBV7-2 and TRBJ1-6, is GAGVSQSPSNKVTEKGKDVELRCDPISGHTALYWYRQSLGQGLEFLIYFQGNSAPDKSGLPSDRFSAERTGGSVSTLTIQRTQQEDSAVYLCASSFRAPFALHFGNGTRLTVT.

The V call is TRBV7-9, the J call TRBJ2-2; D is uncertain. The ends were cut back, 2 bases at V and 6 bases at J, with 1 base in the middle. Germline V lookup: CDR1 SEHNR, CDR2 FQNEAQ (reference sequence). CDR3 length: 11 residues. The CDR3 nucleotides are TGTGCCAGCAGCTTACCCGGGGAGCTGTTTTTT. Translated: CASSLPGELFF.

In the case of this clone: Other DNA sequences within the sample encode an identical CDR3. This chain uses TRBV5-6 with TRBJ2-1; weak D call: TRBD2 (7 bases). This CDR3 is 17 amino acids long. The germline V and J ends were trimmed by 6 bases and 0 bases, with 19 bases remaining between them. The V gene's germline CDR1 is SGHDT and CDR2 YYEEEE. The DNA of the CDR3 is TGTGCCAGCACCTCCAACGGGGGGCCTCTCTCCTACAATGAGCAGTTCTTC. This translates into CASTSNGGPLSYNEQFF. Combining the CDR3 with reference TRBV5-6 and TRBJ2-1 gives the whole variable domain DAGVTQSPTHLIKTRGQQVTLRCSPKSGHDTVSWYQQALGQGPQFIFQYYEEEERQRGNFPDRFSGHQFPNYSSELNVNALLLGDSALYLCASTSNGGPLSYNEQFFGPGTRLTVL.

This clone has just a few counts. The CDR3 is CASSTKRGGLYEQYF. The CDR3 DNA follows: TGCGCCAGCAGCACTAAACGGGGGGGCCTCTACGAGCAGTACTTC. V is TRBV5-1 and J is TRBJ2-7; 8 bases align to TRBD2. CDR1 and CDR2 (germline): SGHRS, YFSETQ. CDR3 length: 15 residues. Trimming took 4 bases from V and 3 from J; bases not matched to a gene: 9. The entire variable domain, with the rest obtained from reference TRBV5-1 and TRBJ2-7, is as follows: KAGVTQTPRYLIKTRGQQVTLSCSPISGHRSVSWYQQTPGQGLQFLFEYFSETQRNKGNFPGRFSGRQFSNSRSEMNVSTLELGDSALYLCASSTKRGGLYEQYFGPGTRLTVT.

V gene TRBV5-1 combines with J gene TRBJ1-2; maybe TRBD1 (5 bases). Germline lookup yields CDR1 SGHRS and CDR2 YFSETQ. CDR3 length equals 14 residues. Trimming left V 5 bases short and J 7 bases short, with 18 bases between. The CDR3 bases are TGCGCCAGCAGTCGCGAGCAGGGCCCCCTTGGCTACACCTTC. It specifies CASSREQGPLGYTF.

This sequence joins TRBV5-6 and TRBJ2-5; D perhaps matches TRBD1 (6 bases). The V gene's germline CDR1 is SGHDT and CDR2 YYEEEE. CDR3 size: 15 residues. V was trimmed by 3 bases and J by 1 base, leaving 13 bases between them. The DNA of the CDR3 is TGTGCCAGCAGCTCCCGGGACATCATCCAAGAGACCCAGTACTTC. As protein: CASSSRDIIQETQYF.

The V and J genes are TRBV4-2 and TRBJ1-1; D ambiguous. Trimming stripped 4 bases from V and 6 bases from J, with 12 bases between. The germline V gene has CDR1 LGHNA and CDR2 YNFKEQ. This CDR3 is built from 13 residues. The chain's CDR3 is CASSPYLGPEAFF. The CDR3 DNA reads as TGTGCCAGCAGCCCTTATTTAGGGCCTGAAGCTTTCTTT.

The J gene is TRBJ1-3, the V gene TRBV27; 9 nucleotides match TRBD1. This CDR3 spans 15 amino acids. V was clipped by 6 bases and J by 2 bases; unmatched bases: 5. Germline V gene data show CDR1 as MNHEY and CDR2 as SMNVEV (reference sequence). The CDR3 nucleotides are TGTGCCAGCAGGTCCGACAGGGGGGCTGGAAACACCATATATTTT. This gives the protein CASRSDRGAGNTIYF.

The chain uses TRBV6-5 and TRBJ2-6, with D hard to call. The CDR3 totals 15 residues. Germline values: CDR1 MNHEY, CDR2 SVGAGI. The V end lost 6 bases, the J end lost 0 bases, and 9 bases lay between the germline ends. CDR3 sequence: CASSAGFSGANVLTF. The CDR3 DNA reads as TGTGCCAGCAGCGCCGGATTCTCTGGGGCCAACGTCCTGACTTTC.

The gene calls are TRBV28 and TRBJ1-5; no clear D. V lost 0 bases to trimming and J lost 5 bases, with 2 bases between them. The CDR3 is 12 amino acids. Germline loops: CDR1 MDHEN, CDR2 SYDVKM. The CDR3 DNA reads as TGTGCCAGCAGTTTATGGGATCAGCCCCAGCATTTT. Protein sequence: CASSLWDQPQHF.

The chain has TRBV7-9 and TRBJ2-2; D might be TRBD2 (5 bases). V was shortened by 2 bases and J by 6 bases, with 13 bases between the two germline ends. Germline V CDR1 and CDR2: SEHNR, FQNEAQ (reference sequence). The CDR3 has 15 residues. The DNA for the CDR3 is TGTGCCAGCAGCTTAAGAGGGAATCGGTCCGGGGAGCTGTTTTTT. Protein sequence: CASSLRGNRSGELFF.

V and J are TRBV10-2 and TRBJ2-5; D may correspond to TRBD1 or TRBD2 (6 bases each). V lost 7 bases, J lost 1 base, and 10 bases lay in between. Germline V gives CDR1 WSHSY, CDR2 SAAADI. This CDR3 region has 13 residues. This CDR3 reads CASISGAQETQYF. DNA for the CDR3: TGCGCCAGCATATCGGGGGCCCAAGAGACCCAGTACTTC.